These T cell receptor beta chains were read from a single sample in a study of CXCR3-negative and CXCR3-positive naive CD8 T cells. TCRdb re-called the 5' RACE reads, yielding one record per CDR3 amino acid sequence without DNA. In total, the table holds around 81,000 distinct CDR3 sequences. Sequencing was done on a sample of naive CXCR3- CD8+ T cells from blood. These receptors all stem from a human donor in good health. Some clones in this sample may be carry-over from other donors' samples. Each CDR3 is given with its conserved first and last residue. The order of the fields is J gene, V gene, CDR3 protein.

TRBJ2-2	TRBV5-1	CASSLARSNTGELFF
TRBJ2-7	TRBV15	CATSKAGLIDEQYF
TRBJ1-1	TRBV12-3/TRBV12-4	CASSPTQPGTEAFF
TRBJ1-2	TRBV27	CASSSGLTLNYGYTF
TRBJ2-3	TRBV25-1	CASSTMGASTDTQYF
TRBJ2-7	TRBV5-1	CASSPARGYPYEQYF
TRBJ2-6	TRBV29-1	CSVERFHRGSGANVLTF
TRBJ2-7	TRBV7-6	CASSLDRGSYEQYF
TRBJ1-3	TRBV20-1	CSARDIARAGGNTIYF
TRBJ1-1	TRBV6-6	CASSYSPERNTEAFF
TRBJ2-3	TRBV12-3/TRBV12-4	CASGRAGSTDTQYF
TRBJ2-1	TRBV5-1	CASSRAAYSVIASYNEQFF
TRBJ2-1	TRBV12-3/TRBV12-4	CASSRPPGLPNNEQFF
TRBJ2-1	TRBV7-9	CASSRTGHNLNEQFF
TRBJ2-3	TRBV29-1	CSVEAGLDTQYF
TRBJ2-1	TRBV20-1	CSARVFPLSSYNEQFF
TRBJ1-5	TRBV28	CASSFPRQGSNQPQHF
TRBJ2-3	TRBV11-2	CASSLSGGATDTQYF
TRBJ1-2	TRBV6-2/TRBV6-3	CASNTGGFSYYGYTF
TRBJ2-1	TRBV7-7	CASSLARFNEQFF
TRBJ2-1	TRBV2	CASSDRNRDEQFF
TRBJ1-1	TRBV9	CASSVSGNTEAFF